The TCR beta chain described here comes from a study of control samples from healthy donors and cancer patients (dated by TCRdb to between 2020 and 2021). To note about this clone: The target of this receptor is not known. No base qualities exist here, and no much larger clone lies one base off it.

The receptor library was made with the immunoSEQ multiplex PCR assay. Not all clones reach the TCRdb copy of this immuneACCESS table, which keeps in-frame sequences only. Checked studies attribute under half of the gap to unresolved V genes and leave the rest unexplained. The sample has some 97,000 clones on record, 87% of them singletons. The ten most abundant clones make up 18% of the sample. The specimen was blood. The clonotype was recovered from a woman in her forties or fifties in good health.

For the CDR3, the sequence is CATSGQISGWGENEQFF. The DNA sequence is TGTGCCACCAGTGGCCAAATTAGCGGGTGGGGTGAGAATGAGCAGTTCTTC. The V gene is TRBV24-1 and the J gene is TRBJ2-1; 7 junctional bases match TRBD2. V is cut back by 5 bases and J by 7 bases, with 16 bases in the junction unmatched. CDR3 length: 17 amino acids, cysteine to phenylalanine. The CDR3 DNA has 51 bases and is translated from base 1. As encoded in the germline V gene, CDR1 is KGHDR while CDR2 is SFDVKD.